This T cell receptor beta chain was found in a study of OX40 agonist ivuxolimab in advanced cancers. Turning to the study itself: Given to patients was ivuxolimab, an agonistic anti-OX40 (CD134) antibody. The diagnoses of dose-escalation patients were hepatocellular carcinoma, melanoma, renal cell or head and neck cancer. Each patient was given ivuxolimab into a vein every 2 weeks, at 0.01 to 10 mg/kg.

The germline V and J ends were trimmed by 0 bases and 9 bases, with 7 bases remaining between them. There are 13 residues in the CDR3. The germline V gene has CDR1 SGHRS and CDR2 YFSETQ. To note about this clone: Its target is unknown.

Broader study findings: Partly responding patients at 0.1-3.0 mg/kg showed some of the smallest clonal expansion.

Clones were read by immunoSEQ multiplex PCR, and TCRdb kept only the in-frame ones, dropping some. This table holds roughly 77,000 clones, more than 70% found once. The chain is built from TRBV5-1 and TRBJ1-6; D gene uncertain. The material was CD4+ or CD8+ T cells sorted from blood, obtained in a trial of the OX40 agonist ivuxolimab. The TCR sequence derives from an adult with an advanced solid tumor such as melanoma, head and neck, liver or kidney cancer. This CDR3 is CASSLGGTSPLHF. The CDR3 DNA follows: TGCGCCAGCAGCTTGGGAGGTACTTCACCCCTCCACTTT.